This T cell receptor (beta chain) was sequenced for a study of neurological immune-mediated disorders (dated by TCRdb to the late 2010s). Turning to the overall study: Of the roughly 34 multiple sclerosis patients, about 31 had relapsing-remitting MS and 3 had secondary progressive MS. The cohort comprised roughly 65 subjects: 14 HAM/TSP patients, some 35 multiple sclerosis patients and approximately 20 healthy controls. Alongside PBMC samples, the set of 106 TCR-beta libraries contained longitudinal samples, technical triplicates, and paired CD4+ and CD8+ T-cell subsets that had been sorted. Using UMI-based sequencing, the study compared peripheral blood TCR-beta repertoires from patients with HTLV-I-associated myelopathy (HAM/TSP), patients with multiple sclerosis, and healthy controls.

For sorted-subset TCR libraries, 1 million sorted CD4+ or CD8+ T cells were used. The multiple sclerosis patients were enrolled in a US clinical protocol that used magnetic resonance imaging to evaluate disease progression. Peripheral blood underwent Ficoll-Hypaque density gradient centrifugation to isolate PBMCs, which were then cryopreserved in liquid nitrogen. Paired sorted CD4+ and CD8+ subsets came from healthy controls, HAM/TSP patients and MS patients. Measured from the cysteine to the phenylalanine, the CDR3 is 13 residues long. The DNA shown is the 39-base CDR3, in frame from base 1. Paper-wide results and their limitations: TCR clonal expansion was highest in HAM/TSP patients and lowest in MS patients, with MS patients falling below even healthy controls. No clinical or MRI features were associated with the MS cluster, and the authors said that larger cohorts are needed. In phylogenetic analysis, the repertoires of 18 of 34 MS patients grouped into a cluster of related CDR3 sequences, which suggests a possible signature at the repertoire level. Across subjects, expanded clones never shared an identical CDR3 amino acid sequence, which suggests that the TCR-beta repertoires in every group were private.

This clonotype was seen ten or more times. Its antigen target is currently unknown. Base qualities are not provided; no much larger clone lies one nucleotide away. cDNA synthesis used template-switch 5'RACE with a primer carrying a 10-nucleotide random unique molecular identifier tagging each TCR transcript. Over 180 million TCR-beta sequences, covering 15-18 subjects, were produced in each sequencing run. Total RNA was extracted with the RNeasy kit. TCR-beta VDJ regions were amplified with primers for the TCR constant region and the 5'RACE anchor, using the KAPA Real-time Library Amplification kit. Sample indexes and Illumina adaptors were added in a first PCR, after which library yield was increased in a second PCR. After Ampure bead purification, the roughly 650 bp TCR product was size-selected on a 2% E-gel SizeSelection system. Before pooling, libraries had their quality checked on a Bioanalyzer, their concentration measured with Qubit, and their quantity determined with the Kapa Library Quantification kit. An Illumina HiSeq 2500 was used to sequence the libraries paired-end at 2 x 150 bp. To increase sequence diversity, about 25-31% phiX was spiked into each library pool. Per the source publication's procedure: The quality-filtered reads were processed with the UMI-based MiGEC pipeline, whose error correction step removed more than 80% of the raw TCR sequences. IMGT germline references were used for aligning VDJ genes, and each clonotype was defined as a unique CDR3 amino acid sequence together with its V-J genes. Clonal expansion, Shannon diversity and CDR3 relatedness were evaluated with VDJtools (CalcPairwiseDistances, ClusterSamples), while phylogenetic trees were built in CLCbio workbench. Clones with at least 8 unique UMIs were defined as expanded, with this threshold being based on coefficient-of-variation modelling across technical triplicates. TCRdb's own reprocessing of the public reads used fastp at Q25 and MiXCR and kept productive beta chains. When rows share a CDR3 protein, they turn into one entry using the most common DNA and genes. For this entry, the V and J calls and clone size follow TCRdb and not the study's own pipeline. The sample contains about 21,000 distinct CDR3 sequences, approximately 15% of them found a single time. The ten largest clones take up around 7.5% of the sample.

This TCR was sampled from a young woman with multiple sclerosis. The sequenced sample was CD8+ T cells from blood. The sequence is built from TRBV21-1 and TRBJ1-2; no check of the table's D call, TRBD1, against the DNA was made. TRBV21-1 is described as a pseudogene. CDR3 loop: CASKDRILYGYTF. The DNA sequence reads TGTGCCAGCAAGGACAGAATTTTATATGGCTACACCTTC.